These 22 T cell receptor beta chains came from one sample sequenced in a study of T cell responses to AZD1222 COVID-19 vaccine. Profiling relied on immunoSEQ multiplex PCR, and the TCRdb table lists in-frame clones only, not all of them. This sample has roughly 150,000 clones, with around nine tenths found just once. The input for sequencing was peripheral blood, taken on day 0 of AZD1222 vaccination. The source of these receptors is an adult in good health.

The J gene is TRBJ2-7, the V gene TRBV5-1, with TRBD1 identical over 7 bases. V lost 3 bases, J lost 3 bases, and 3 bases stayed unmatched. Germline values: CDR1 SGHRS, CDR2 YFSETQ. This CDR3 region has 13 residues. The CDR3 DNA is TGCGCCAGCAGCTGGGACAGAGTCTACGAGCAGTACTTC. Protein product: CASSWDRVYEQYF.

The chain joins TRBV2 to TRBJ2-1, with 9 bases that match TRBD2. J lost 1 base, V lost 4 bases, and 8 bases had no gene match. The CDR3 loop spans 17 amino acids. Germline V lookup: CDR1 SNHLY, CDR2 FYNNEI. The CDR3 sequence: CASSVLAGIESYNEQFF. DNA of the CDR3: TGTGCCAGCAGTGTGCTAGCGGGAATAGAGTCCTACAATGAGCAGTTCTTC.

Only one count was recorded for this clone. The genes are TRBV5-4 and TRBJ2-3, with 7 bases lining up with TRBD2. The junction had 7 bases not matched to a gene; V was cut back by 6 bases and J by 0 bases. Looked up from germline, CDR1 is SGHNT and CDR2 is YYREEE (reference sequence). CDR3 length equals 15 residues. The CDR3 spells CASTDGAGSTDTQYF. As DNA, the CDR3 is TGTGCCAGCACCGACGGAGCGGGAAGCACAGATACGCAGTATTTT.

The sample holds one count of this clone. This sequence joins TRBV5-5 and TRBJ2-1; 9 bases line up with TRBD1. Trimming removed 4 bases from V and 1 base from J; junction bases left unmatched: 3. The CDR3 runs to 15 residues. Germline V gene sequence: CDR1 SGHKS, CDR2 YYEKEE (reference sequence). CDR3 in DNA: TGTGCCAGCAGCCTAGGGACAGGGTCCTACAATGAGCAGTTCTTC. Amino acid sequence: CASSLGTGSYNEQFF.

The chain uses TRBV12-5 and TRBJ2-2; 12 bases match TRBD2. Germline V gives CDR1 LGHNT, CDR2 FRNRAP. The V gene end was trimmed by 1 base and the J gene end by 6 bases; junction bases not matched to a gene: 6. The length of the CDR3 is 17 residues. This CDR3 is CASGLDRTSGNSGELFF. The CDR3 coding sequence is TGTGCTAGTGGTTTGGATAGGACTAGCGGGAATTCCGGGGAGCTGTTTTTT.

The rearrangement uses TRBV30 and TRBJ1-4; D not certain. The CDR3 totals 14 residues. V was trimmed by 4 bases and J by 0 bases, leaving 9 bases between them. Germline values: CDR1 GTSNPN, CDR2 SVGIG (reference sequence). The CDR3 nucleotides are TGTGCCTGGACCAAGCTTTCAACTAATGAAAAACTGTTTTTT. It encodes CAWTKLSTNEKLFF. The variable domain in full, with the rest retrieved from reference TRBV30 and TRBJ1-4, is SQTIHQWPATLVQPVGSPLSLECTVEGTSNPNLYWYRQAAGRGLQLLFYSVGIGQISSEVPQNLSASRPQDRQFILSSKKLLLSDSGFYLCAWTKLSTNEKLFFGSGTQLSVL.

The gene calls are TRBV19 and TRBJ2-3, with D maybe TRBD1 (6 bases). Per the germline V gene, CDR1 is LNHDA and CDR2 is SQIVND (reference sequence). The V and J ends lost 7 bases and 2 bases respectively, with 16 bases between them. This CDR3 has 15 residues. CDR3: CASKRSGVNTDTQYF. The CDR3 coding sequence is TGTGCCAGTAAGAGATCAGGGGTGAACACAGATACGCAGTATTTT.

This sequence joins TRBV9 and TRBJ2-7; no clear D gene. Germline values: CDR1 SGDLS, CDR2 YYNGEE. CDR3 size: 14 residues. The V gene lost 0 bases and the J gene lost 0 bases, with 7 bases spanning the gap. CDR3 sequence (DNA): TGTGCCAGCAGCGTAGGGATCCTCTCCTACGAGCAGTACTTC. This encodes CASSVGILSYEQYF.

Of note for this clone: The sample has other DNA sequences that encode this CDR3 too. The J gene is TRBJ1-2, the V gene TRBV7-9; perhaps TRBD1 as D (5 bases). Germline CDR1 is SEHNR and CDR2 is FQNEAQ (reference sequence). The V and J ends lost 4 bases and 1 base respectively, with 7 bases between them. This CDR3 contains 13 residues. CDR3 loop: CASSSGLNYGYTF. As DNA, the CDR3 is TGTGCCAGCAGCTCAGGGCTTAACTATGGCTACACCTTC.

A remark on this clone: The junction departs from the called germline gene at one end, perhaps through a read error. In nucleotides, the CDR3 is TGTGCTAGCAGCTTACGCCAGGGCCGTAATGAAAAACTGTTTTTT. Its translation is CASSLRQGRNEKLFF. The chain carries TRBV7-7 and TRBJ1-4; TRBD1 might be the D (5 bases). Germline V CDR1 and CDR2: SSHAT, FNYEAQ (reference sequence). This CDR3 region has 15 residues. Variable domain in full (rest from reference TRBV7-7 and TRBJ1-4): GAGVSQSPRYKVTKRGQDVTLRCDPISSHATLYWYQQALGQGPEFLTYFNYEAQPDKSGLPSDRFSAERPEGSISTLTIQRTEQRDSAMYRCASSLRQGRNEKLFFGSGTQLSVL.

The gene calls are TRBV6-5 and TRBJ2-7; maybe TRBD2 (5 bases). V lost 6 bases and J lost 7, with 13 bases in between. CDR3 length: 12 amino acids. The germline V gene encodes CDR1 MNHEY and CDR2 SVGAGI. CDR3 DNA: TGTGCCAGCAGACGCATAACGGGGGAGCAGTACTTC. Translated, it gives CASRRITGEQYF.

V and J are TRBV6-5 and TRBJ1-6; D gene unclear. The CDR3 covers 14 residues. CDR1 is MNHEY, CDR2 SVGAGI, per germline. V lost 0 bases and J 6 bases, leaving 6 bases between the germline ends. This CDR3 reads CASSYSPVNSPLHF. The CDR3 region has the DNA TGTGCCAGCAGTTACTCCCCGGTTAATTCACCCCTCCACTTT.

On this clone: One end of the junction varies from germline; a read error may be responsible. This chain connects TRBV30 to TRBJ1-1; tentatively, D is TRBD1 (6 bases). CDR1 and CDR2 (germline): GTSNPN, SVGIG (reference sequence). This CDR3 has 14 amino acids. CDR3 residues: CAWSAQTGNAEAFF. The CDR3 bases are TGTGCCTGGAGTGCCCAAACAGGGAACGCTGAAGCTTTCTTT.

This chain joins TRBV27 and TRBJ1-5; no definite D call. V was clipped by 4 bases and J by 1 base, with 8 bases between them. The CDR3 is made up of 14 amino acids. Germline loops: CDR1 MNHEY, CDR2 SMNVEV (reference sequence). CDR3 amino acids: CASSSGRSNQPQHF. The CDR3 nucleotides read TGTGCCAGCAGTTCAGGCAGGAGCAATCAGCCCCAGCATTTT.

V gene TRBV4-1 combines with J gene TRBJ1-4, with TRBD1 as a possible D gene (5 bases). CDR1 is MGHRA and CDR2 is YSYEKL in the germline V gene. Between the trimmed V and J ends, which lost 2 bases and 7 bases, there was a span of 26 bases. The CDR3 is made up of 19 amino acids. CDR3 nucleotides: TGCGCCAGCAGCCAACATCCCGCACGGTCCAGCCGGGGGAGTGAAAAACTGTTTTTT. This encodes CASSQHPARSSRGSEKLFF.

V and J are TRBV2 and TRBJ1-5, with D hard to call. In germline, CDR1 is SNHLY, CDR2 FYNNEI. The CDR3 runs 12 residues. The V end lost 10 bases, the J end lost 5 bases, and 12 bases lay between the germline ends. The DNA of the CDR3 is TGTGCCACCCGCGGTTTGGATCAGCCCCAGCATTTT. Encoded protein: CATRGLDQPQHF.

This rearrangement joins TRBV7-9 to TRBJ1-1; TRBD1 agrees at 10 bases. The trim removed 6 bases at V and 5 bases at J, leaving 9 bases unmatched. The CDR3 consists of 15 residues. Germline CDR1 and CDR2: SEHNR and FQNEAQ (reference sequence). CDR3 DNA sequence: TGTGCCAGCAGTAATTGGGACAGGGGAGGGACTGAAGCTTTCTTT. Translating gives CASSNWDRGGTEAFF.

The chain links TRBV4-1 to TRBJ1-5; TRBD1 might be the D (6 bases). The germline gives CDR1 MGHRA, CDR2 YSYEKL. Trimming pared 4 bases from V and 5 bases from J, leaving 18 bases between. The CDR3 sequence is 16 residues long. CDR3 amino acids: CASSPIQTGIHQPQHF. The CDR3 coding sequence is TGCGCCAGCAGCCCTATACAAACAGGGATTCATCAGCCCCAGCATTTT.

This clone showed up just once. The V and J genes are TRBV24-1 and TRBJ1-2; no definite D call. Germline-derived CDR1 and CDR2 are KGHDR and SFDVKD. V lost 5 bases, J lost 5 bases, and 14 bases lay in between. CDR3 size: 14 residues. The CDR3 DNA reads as TGTGCCACCAGTGCATGGATAGATTCATATGGCTACACCTTC. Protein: CATSAWIDSYGYTF.

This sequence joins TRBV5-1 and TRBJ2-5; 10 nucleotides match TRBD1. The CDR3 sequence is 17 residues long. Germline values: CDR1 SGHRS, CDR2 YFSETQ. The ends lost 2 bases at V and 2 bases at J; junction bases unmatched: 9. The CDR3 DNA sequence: TGCGCCAGCAGCTTCCCCGAGGACAGGGGGTTTCAAGAGACCCAGTACTTC. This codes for CASSFPEDRGFQETQYF. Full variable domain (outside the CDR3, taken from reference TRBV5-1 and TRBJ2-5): KAGVTQTPRYLIKTRGQQVTLSCSPISGHRSVSWYQQTPGQGLQFLFEYFSETQRNKGNFPGRFSGRQFSNSRSEMNVSTLELGDSALYLCASSFPEDRGFQETQYFGPGTRLLVL.

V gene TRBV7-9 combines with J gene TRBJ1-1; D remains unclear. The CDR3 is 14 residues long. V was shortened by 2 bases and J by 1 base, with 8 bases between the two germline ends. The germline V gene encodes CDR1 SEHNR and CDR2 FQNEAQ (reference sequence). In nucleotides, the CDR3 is TGTGCCAGCAGCTTAATCCAGTCGAACACTGAAGCTTTCTTT. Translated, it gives CASSLIQSNTEAFF.

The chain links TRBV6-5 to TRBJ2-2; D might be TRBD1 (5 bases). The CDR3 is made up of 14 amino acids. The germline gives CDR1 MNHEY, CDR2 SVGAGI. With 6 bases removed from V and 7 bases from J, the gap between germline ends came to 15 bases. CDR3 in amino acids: CASSRDSSGGELFF. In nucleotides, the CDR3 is TGTGCCAGCAGCCGTGACAGCTCCGGCGGGGAGCTGTTTTTT.